This T cell receptor beta chain was sequenced during a study of cytomegalovirus exposure and HLA in healthy donors. V lost 2 bases and J 9 bases, leaving 11 bases between the germline ends. Germline loops: CDR1 GTSNPN, CDR2 SVGIG (reference sequence). The CDR3 runs to 12 residues. The PCR made use of 60 Vbeta and 13 Jbeta primers. Repertoires were generated with immunoSEQ multiplex PCR, while TCRdb's copy carries only in-frame clones and drops some. This repertoire shows about 180,000 clones, 80% found once; its top ten account for 1.1% to 1.5%. The source material was PBMCs. V is TRBV30 and J is TRBJ2-1, with D possibly being TRBD2 (5 bases). This TCR came from a girl under 18 in good health and CMV-seropositive. CDR3 nucleotides: TGTGCCTGGAGTCCTGGACTGGTTGAGCAGTTCTTC. The encoded protein is CAWSPGLVEQFF.